The 29 T cell receptor beta chains in this list originate from one sample, sequenced in a study of blood T cells in healthy people across ages. With a J-beta primer mix and a sample-barcoded 5' primer, a second PCR ran roughly 6 to 12 cycles. TCRdb re-called the 5' RACE reads with MiXCR, one entry per CDR3 protein. Among 1 million or so distinct CDR3 sequences listed, about 23% were seen once. These data were likewise used in another study, on T cells of mothers and their children.

Sequenced sample: blood. The receptors were gathered from a girl aged 2-10 years in good health.

The gene calls are TRBV3-1 and TRBJ1-1; D ambiguous. Germline V gene sequence: CDR1 LGHDT, CDR2 YNNKEL (reference sequence). The CDR3 spans 14 residues. The germline V and J ends were trimmed by 1 base and 2 bases, with 8 bases remaining between them. CDR3 sequence: CASSQVSRNTEAFF. As DNA, the CDR3 is TGTGCCAGCAGCCAAGTATCCAGAAACACTGAAGCTTTCTTT.

This clonotype showed up just a few times. The chain employs TRBV11-2 and TRBJ1-2; no clear D. Trimming pared 4 bases from V and 8 bases from J, leaving 14 bases between. The CDR3 totals 13 residues. Per germline, CDR1 SGHAT and CDR2 FQNNGV. The CDR3 spells CASSSGRELGYTF. In nucleotides, the CDR3 is TGTGCCAGCAGCTCCGGCCGGGAGTTGGGCTACACCTTC.

This clonotype was observed a handful of times. The V and J genes are TRBV7-3 and TRBJ2-5; the D gene is possibly TRBD1 (5 bases). The DNA end favors TRBJ2-1, so the J call may be wrong. CDR1 is SGHTA, CDR2 FQGTGA, per germline. The CDR3 totals 15 residues. The CDR3 here is CASSPSREPYNEQFF. As DNA, the CDR3 is TGTGCCAGCAGCCCGTCCAGGGAACCCTACAATGAGCAGTTCTTC.

The genes are TRBV4-2 and TRBJ1-1, with TRBD1 matching 8 bases. Looked up from germline, CDR1 is LGHNA and CDR2 is YNFKEQ. V dropped 2 bases and J dropped 4; count of bases not matched to a gene: 6. The CDR3 contains 15 residues. CDR3 coding DNA: TGTGCCAGCAGCCAATCCGGGACAGGAGGCACTGAAGCTTTCTTT. Amino acid sequence: CASSQSGTGGTEAFF.

This sequence joins TRBV28 and TRBJ2-7, with 10 positions matching TRBD1. V shed 6 bases, J shed 3 bases, and the junction held 8 bases outside the gene matches. This CDR3 has 15 residues. Germline-derived CDR1 and CDR2 are MDHEN and SYDVKM. CDR3 coding DNA: TGTGCCAGCAGATGGGACAGGGGCGGTGGCTACGAGCAGTACTTC. Encoded protein: CASRWDRGGGYEQYF.

In its sample, this clonotype was seen a few times. The gene calls are TRBV4-3 and TRBJ2-5, with 7 bases fitting TRBD2. Losses at the gene ends were 0 bases for V and 5 bases for J; bases not matched to a gene: 15. Germline V CDR1 and CDR2: LGHNA, YSLEER. The length of the CDR3 is 18 residues. DNA for the CDR3: TGCGCCAGCAGCCAAGATCATCAAGCGGGACTGCCCGTGGAGACCCAGTACTTC. Its translation: CASSQDHQAGLPVETQYF.

The V call is TRBV9, the J call TRBJ2-5, with 7 bases fitting TRBD2. Germline V gene lookup returns CDR1 SGDLS and CDR2 YYNGEE. J lost 3 bases, V lost 3 bases, and 8 bases had no gene match. CDR3 size: 15 residues. The CDR3 sequence is CASSGMVGGKETQYF. Written as DNA, the CDR3 is TGTGCCAGCAGCGGGATGGTGGGAGGGAAAGAGACCCAGTACTTC.

This clonotype came up many times. At one boundary the junction diverges from the germline segment, which might be a read error. This chain uses TRBV4-3 with TRBJ2-7, with D unresolved. The V gene's germline CDR1 is LGHNA and CDR2 YSLEER. The CDR3 spans 12 residues. As DNA, the CDR3 is TGCGCCAGCAGCCCCCCCTCCAACGAGCAGTACTTC. Translation: CASSPPSNEQYF.

The V gene is TRBV20-1, the J gene TRBJ1-1; 9 bases fit TRBD1. V lost 3 bases to trimming and J lost 6 bases; unmatched junction nucleotides: 8. Germline V gene data show CDR1 as DFQATT and CDR2 as SNEGSKA (reference sequence). CDR3 length: 14 residues. In DNA form, the CDR3 reads TGCAGTGCTAGGCGACAGGGGGATTACGCTGAAGCTTTCTTT. Amino acids: CSARRQGDYAEAFF.

The chain employs TRBV5-1 and TRBJ2-3; 12 bases agree with TRBD2. The CDR3 length is 16 residues. V lost 1 base, J lost 1 base, and 1 base stayed unmatched. The germline V gene has CDR1 SGHRS and CDR2 YFSETQ. DNA for the CDR3: TGCGCCAGCAGCTTGTGGACTAGCGGGGGCACAGATACGCAGTATTTT. As protein: CASSLWTSGGTDTQYF.

The V gene is TRBV28, the J gene TRBJ1-3, with D possibly being TRBD1 (6 bases). Germline V gene lookup returns CDR1 MDHEN and CDR2 SYDVKM. This CDR3 is built from 15 residues. The V end was cut by 4 bases, the J end by 0 bases, with 10 bases between. This CDR3 reads CASSSDSRSGNTIYF. CDR3 DNA: TGTGCCAGCAGTTCGGACAGTCGCTCTGGAAACACCATATATTTT. The full variable domain, with the rest looked up from reference TRBV28 and TRBJ1-3, is DVKVTQSSRYLVKRTGEKVFLECVQDMDHENMFWYRQDPGLGLRLIYFSYDVKMKEKGDIPEGYSVSREKKERFSLILESASTNQTSMYLCASSSDSRSGNTIYFGEGSWLTVV.

CDR3 protein: CASSDSWGDEQFF. The CDR3 DNA reads TGTGCCAGCAGTGACTCATGGGGCGATGAGCAGTTCTTC. This chain uses TRBV6-4 with TRBJ2-1; the D gene is possibly TRBD1 (5 bases). The germline V gene has CDR1 MRHNA and CDR2 SNTAGT. This CDR3 is built from 13 residues. Trimming pared 0 bases from V and 8 bases from J, leaving 8 bases between.

The chain links TRBV7-9 to TRBJ2-1; D is undetermined. This CDR3 spans 14 amino acids. CDR1 is SEHNR, CDR2 FQNEAQ, per germline (reference sequence). V shed 2 bases and J shed 7 bases, with 12 bases lying between them. In DNA, the CDR3 is TGTGCCAGCAGCTTATCACGGGTCCGGAATGAGCAGTTCTTC. This sequence encodes CASSLSRVRNEQFF. The entire variable domain, with the rest obtained from reference TRBV7-9 and TRBJ2-1, is as follows: DTGVSQNPRHKITKRGQNVTFRCDPISEHNRLYWYRQTLGQGPEFLTYFQNEAQLEKSRLLSDRFSAERPKGSFSTLEIQRTEQGDSAMYLCASSLSRVRNEQFFGPGTRLTVL.

J is TRBJ2-5 and V is TRBV29-1, with 10 bases matching TRBD2. V trimming: 3 bases; J trimming: 2 bases; junction bases outside the gene matches: 12. The CDR3 is 17 residues long. Germline CDR1 and CDR2: SQVTM and ANQGSEA. This CDR3 is CSVDAPVGLAKQETQYF. In DNA, the CDR3 is TGCAGCGTTGACGCTCCCGTGGGACTAGCGAAACAAGAGACCCAGTACTTC.

In its sample, this clonotype was seen a few times. A read error may account for a junction end that differs from germline. V and J are TRBV6-5 and TRBJ2-1; a possible D gene is TRBD1 (5 bases). The CDR3 has 16 amino acids. The germline V gene has CDR1 MNHEY and CDR2 SVGAGI. In DNA, the CDR3 is TGTGTCAGCAGTTACAGGTCGCCAGGCTCCTACAATGAGCAGTTCTTC. It translates to CVSSYRSPGSYNEQFF.

There are a few counts of this clonotype. This sequence joins TRBV29-1 and TRBJ2-6, with D perhaps being TRBD1 or TRBD2 (5 bases each). The V end was cut by 7 bases, the J end by 0 bases, with 19 bases between. The CDR3 covers 17 residues. Germline CDR1 SQVTM, CDR2 ANQGSEA. The CDR3 sequence: CSASSGQGYSGANVLTF. DNA for the CDR3: TGCAGCGCCTCATCGGGGCAGGGATACTCTGGGGCCAACGTCCTGACTTTC. Complete variable domain (other parts from reference TRBV29-1 and TRBJ2-6): SAVISQKPSRDICQRGTSLTIQCQVDSQVTMMFWYRQQPGQSLTLIATANQGSEATYESGFVIDKFPISRPNLTFSTLTVSNMSPEDSSIYLCSASSGQGYSGANVLTFGAGSRLTVL.

The chain recombines TRBV7-9 with TRBJ2-3; D is possibly TRBD1 (7 bases). V lost 2 bases to trimming and J lost 2 bases, with 20 bases between them. The CDR3 loop spans 18 amino acids. Looked up from germline, CDR1 is SEHNR and CDR2 is FQNEAQ (reference sequence). The CDR3 DNA sequence: TGTGCCAGCAGCTTACCCGCGGGGACAGCGGCTACCACAGATACGCAGTATTTT. This encodes CASSLPAGTAATTDTQYF.

This clonotype showed up just a few times. This chain uses TRBV20-1 with TRBJ2-7; 10 nucleotides match TRBD1. The CDR3 is 14 amino acids. J lost 3 bases, V lost 3 bases, and 5 bases had no gene match. Germline loops: CDR1 DFQATT, CDR2 SNEGSKA (reference sequence). As DNA, the CDR3 is TGCAGTGCTAGGGGGACAGGGGCTTACTACGAGCAGTACTTC. Its protein product is CSARGTGAYYEQYF.

This clonotype was detected a few times. The junction differs from germline at one of its ends, possibly a read error. This CDR3 is CASSQIDLTEAFF. CDR3 DNA: TGCGCCAGCAGCCAAATAGATCTCACTGAAGCCTTCTTT. The chain couples TRBV4-1 to TRBJ1-1; D remains unclear. The CDR3 contains 13 residues. Germline loops: CDR1 MGHRA, CDR2 YSYEKL.

The chain carries TRBV29-1 and TRBJ2-3; D may be TRBD1 (6 bases). Per the germline V gene, CDR1 is SQVTM and CDR2 is ANQGSEA. This CDR3 region has 12 residues. Deletions cut 7 bases from V and 2 bases from J, with 10 bases between. Here the CDR3 DNA reads TGCAGCGGTGGACAGTCCACAGATACGCAGTATTTT. Protein product: CSGGQSTDTQYF.

This chain links TRBV14 with TRBJ2-2; 8 nucleotides match TRBD1. This CDR3 comprises 17 residues. J gave up 3 bases and V 2 bases, and 8 bases lay outside the gene matches. Germline V gene lookup returns CDR1 SGHDN and CDR2 FVKESK. The CDR3 DNA sequence: TGTGCCAGCAGCCAACACGGACAGGGCAGGGACACCGGGGAGCTGTTTTTT. Translation: CASSQHGQGRDTGELFF.

The chain combines TRBV5-5 with TRBJ1-2; D ambiguous. The germline gives CDR1 SGHKS, CDR2 YYEKEE (reference sequence). The CDR3 is 13 amino acids. Between the trimmed V and J ends, which lost 7 bases and 3 bases, there was a span of 13 bases. The CDR3 coding sequence is TGTGCCAGCGACCCGGACGTATACTATGGCTACACCTTC. Translating it yields CASDPDVYYGYTF.

This clonotype was counted a few times. The gene calls are TRBV7-9 and TRBJ2-5, with D maybe TRBD2 (6 bases). V lost 11 bases to trimming and J lost 0 bases, with 16 bases between them. Germline V gives CDR1 SEHNR, CDR2 FQNEAQ (reference sequence). This CDR3 has 14 residues. Written as DNA, the CDR3 is TGTGCCGCCTCCCTTGGCGGGAACCAAGAGACCCAGTACTTC. Translating gives CAASLGGNQETQYF. The variable domain in full, with the rest retrieved from reference TRBV7-9 and TRBJ2-5, is DTGVSQNPRHKITKRGQNVTFRCDPISEHNRLYWYRQTLGQGPEFLTYFQNEAQLEKSRLLSDRFSAERPKGSFSTLEIQRTEQGDSAMYLCAASLGGNQETQYFGPGTRLLVL.

This clonotype has just a few counts. The rearrangement links TRBV7-2 to TRBJ1-5; D is unclear. Trimming shortened V by 5 bases and J by 4 bases, and 18 bases separated the two germline ends. The germline CDR1 and CDR2 sequences are SGHTA and FQGNSA. The CDR3 has 16 amino acids. CDR3 amino acids: CASSLWGTANNQPQHF. CDR3 DNA: TGTGCCAGCAGCCTCTGGGGTACGGCTAATAATCAGCCCCAGCATTTT.

The chain couples TRBV15 to TRBJ1-3, with D uncertain. This CDR3 spans 16 amino acids. The germline gives CDR1 LNHNV, CDR2 YYDKDF (reference sequence). Trimming took 0 bases from V and 5 from J, leaving 14 bases between them. The CDR3 DNA is TGTGCCACCAGCAGAGACGGGATTCCAGGAAGAAACACCATATATTTT. This sequence encodes CATSRDGIPGRNTIYF.

V gene TRBV6-6 combines with J gene TRBJ2-2; D is uncertain. Trimming cost V 8 bases and J 6 bases, with 7 bases left between them. The CDR3 is 11 amino acids. CDR1 and CDR2 from the germline V gene are MNHNY and SVGAGI (reference sequence). In DNA, the CDR3 is TGTGCCAGCGGCCGGTCCGGGGAGCTGTTTTTT. Its translation is CASGRSGELFF.

The rearrangement joins TRBV7-3 to TRBJ2-2, with 13 bases fitting TRBD2. CDR1 and CDR2 from the germline V gene are SGHTA and FQGTGA. V shed 3 bases and J 8 bases; nucleotides not matched to a gene: 3. The CDR3 extends over 15 amino acids. The CDR3 protein is CASSFGLAGDGELFF. The CDR3, as DNA: TGTGCCAGCAGCTTCGGACTAGCGGGGGATGGGGAGCTGTTTTTT.

The chain uses TRBV29-1 and TRBJ2-5; possible D gene TRBD2, 5 bases. Trimming stripped 7 bases from V and 5 bases from J, with 14 bases between. The CDR3 is made up of 12 amino acids. Germline V lookup: CDR1 SQVTM, CDR2 ANQGSEA. The CDR3 is CSATGSTETQYF. The CDR3 DNA follows: TGCAGCGCCACGGGGTCGACGGAGACCCAGTACTTC.

V usage is TRBV4-1 and J usage is TRBJ2-1, with TRBD2 as a possible D gene (6 bases). The CDR3 sequence is 16 residues long. V was shortened by 0 bases and J by 4 bases, with 13 bases between the two germline ends. Germline CDR1 and CDR2: MGHRA and YSYEKL. CDR3: CASSQDVGGIYNEQFF. The CDR3 coding sequence is TGCGCCAGCAGCCAAGATGTCGGGGGTATATACAATGAGCAGTTCTTC.